This T cell receptor beta chain is from a study of metastatic and nonmetastatic thyroid tumors. Looking at the study overall: Both malignant and benign thyroid patients supplied peripheral blood and tumor or nodule tissue samples, across which the repertoires of these patients were then compared.

Every patient underwent thyroid surgery untreated. The authors' processing: The study took CDR3 differences across clinicopathological groups and made a distant-metastasis classifier for papillary thyroid cancer from them. TCRdb re-called clones via MiXCR from the PCR reads. TCRdb, not the original authors, processed these V and J calls. Of about 18,000 clones detected, 34% appear once; the ten largest clones hold about a tenth. This clone showed up just a few times. Trimming took 2 bases from V and 8 from J, leaving 16 bases between them. The CDR3 covers 16 residues. The V gene's germline CDR1 is WNHNN and CDR2 SYGVQD (reference sequence).

The specimen was tumor tissue. V gene TRBV10-1 combines with J gene TRBJ1-6; D may be TRBD1 (5 bases). The TCR sequence derives from a male donor with papillary thyroid cancer or a benign thyroid nodule (not recorded which). Some clones in this sample may be carry-over from other donors' samples. The CDR3 bases are TGCGCCAGCAGTGAGAGTGACAGTGTGGGGGATTCACCCCTCCACTTT. Amino acids: CASSESDSVGDSPLHF.